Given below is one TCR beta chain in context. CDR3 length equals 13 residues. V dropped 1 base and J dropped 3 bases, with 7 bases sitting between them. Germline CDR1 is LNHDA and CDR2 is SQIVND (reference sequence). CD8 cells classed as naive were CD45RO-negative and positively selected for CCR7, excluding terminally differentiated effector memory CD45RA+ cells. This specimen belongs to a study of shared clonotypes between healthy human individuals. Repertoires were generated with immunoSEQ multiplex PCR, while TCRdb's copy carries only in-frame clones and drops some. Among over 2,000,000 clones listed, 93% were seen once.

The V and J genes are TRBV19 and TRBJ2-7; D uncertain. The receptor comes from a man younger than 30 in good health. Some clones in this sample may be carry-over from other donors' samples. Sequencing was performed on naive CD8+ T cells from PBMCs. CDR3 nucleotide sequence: TGTGCCAGTAGTATAGGAATCAACTACGAGCAGTACTTC. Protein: CASSIGINYEQYF.